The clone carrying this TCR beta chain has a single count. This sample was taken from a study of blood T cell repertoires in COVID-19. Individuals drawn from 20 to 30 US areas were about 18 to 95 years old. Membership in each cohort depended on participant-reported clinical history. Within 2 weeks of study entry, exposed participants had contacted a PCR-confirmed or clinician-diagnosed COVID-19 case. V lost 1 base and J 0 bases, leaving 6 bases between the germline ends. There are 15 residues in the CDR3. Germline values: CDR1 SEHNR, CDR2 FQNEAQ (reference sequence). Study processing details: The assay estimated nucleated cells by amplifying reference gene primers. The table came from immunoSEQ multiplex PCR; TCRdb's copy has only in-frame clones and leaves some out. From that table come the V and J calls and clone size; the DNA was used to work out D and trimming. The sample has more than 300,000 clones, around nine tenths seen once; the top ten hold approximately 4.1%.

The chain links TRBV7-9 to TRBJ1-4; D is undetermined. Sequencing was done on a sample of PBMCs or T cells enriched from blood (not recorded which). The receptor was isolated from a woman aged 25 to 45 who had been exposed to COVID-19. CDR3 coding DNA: TGTGCCAGCAGCTTAGGTTCAGCAACTAATGAAAAACTGTTTTTT. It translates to CASSLGSATNEKLFF.